This TCR beta chain was sequenced for a study of cytomegalovirus exposure and HLA in healthy donors. The study's findings and limits: TCR beta sequences numbering 16,951 were associated with HLA alleles at 0.05 false discovery rate in a later analysis. A later analysis found common viral pathogens apparently linked to several of the most significant clusters. In a later analysis, HLA-associated beta chains showed higher expansion and lower generation probabilities than comparable chains. Sequences of the TCR beta chain were said to predict the HLA-A and HLA-B alleles of most subjects accurately.

About this clone itself: Its target is unknown.

13 Jbeta primers and 60 Vbeta primers were used for the PCR. TCRdb's copy holds only in-frame clones and misses some; the assay was immunoSEQ multiplex PCR. Here the sample spans 70,000 to 100,000 clones, roughly 60% being singletons. The TCR originated in a woman aged 50 to 60 in good health and CMV-seropositive. The material sequenced was PBMCs.

The CDR3 DNA reads TGTGCCAGCAGCGCGCCCAGGGTAACCGGGGAGCTGTTTTTT. Translating gives CASSAPRVTGELFF. The V call is TRBV9, the J call TRBJ2-2; D is perhaps TRBD1 (5 bases). Germline lookup yields CDR1 SGDLS and CDR2 YYNGEE. V lost 3 bases to trimming and J lost 5 bases, with 11 bases between them. The CDR3 extends over 14 amino acids. Supplemented by reference TRBV9 and TRBJ2-2, the full variable domain reads DSGVTQTPKHLITATGQRVTLRCSPRSGDLSVYWYQQSLDQGLQFLIQYYNGEERAKGNILERFSAQQFPDLHSELNLSSLELGDSALYFCASSAPRVTGELFFGEGSRLTVL.